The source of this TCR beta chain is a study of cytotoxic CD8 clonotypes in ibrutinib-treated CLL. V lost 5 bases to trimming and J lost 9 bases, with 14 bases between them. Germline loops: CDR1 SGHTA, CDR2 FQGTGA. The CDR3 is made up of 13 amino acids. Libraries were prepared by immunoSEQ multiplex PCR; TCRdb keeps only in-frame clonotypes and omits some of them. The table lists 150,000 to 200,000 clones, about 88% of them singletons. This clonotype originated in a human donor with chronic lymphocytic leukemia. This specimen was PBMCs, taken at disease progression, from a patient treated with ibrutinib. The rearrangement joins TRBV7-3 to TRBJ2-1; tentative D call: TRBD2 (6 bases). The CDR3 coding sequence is TGTGCCAGCAGCGCCACAACGGGAGTTGAGCAGTTCTTC. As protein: CASSATTGVEQFF.